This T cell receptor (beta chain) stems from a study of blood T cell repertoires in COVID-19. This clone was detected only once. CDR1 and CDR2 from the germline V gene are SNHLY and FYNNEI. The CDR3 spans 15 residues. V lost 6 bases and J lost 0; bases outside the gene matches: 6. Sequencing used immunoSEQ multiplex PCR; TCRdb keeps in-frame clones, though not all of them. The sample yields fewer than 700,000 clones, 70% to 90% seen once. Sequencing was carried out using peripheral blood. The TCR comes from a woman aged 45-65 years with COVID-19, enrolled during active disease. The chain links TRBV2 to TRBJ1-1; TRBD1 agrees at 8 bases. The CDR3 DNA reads TGTGCCAGCAGGGAGGACAGGGTCATGAACACTGAAGCTTTCTTT. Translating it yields CASREDRVMNTEAFF.